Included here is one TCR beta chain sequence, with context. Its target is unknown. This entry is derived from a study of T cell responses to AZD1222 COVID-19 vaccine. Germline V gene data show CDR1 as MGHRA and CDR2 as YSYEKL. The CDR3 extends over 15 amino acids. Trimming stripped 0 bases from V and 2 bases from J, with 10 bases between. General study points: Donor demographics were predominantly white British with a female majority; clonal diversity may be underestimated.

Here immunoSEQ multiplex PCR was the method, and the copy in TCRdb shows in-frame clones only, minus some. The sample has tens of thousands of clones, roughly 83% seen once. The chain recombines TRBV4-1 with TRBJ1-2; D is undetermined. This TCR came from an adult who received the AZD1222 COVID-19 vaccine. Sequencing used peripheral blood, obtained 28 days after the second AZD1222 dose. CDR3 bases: TGCGCCAGCAGCCAAGATGACGGGTACAACTATGGCTACACCTTC. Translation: CASSQDDGYNYGYTF.